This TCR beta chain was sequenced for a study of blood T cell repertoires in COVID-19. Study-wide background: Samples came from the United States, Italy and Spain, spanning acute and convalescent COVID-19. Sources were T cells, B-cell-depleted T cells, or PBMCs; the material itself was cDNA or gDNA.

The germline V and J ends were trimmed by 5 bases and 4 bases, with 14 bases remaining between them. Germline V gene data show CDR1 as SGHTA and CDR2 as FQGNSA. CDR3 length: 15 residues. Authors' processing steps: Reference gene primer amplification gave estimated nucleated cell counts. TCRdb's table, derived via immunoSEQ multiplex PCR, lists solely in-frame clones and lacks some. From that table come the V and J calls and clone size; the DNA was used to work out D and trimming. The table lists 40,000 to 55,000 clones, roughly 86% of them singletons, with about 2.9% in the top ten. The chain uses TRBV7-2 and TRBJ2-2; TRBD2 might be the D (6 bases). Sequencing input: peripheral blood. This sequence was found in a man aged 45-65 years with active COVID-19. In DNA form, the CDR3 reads TGTGCCAGCAGCCAGCTAGCGAGGGGCACCGGGGAGCTGTTTTTT. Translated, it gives CASSQLARGTGELFF.